The following is a T cell receptor (beta chain) sequence with its context. TCRdb's table, derived via immunoSEQ multiplex PCR, lists solely in-frame clones and lacks some. Of around 240,000 clones in the sample, almost 90% were seen once. The source of the sample is a study of cytomegalovirus exposure and HLA in healthy donors. Germline V gene data show CDR1 as SGHRS and CDR2 as YFSETQ. V dropped 2 bases and J dropped 0; count of bases not matched to a gene: 6. CDR3 length: 17 amino acids. The sample was PBMCs. The receptor was derived from a woman younger than 35 in good health and CMV-seronegative. The rearrangement uses TRBV5-1 and TRBJ2-3, with 10 positions matching TRBD2. For the CDR3, the DNA is TGCGCCAGCAGCTTACCTTCTAGCGGGGGCAGCACAGATACGCAGTATTTT. Translating gives CASSLPSSGGSTDTQYF.